The 26 T cell receptor beta chains reported below all come from one sample, sequenced in a study of cytomegalovirus exposure and HLA in healthy donors. The study ran its PCR with 60 Vbeta and 13 Jbeta primers. The data were produced by immunoSEQ multiplex PCR, yet TCRdb's version contains in-frame clones alone and is incomplete. The table shows some 180,000 clones, with roughly a tenth occurring only once. Sequencing was done on a sample of PBMCs. The receptors come from a woman in her twenties or thirties in good health and CMV-seropositive.

In this sample, this clone turned up a few times. DNA for the CDR3: TGTGCCAGCAGCCAAGAAGTTTTCGGGACTACGGACGAGCAGTACTTC. Protein: CASSQEVFGTTDEQYF. The chain couples TRBV14 to TRBJ2-7; TRBD2 matches 7 bases. Germline CDR1 and CDR2: SGHDN and FVKESK. The CDR3 is 16 amino acids. Trimming at V came to 0 bases and at J to 5 bases, leaving 10 bases not matched to a gene.

The chain carries TRBV2 and TRBJ1-2, with TRBD1 matching over 9 bases. Germline trimming cut 4 bases from V and 0 bases from J; bases unmatched to any gene: 6. This CDR3 has 16 amino acids. Germline V lookup: CDR1 SNHLY, CDR2 FYNNEI. The CDR3 region has the DNA TGTGCCAGCAGTGCTTCCTGGACAGGGGCTAACTATGGCTACACCTTC. Residues: CASSASWTGANYGYTF. The whole variable domain, remainder taken from reference TRBV2 and TRBJ1-2, is EPEVTQTPSHQVTQMGQEVILRCVPISNHLYFYWYRQILGQKVEFLVSFYNNEISEKSEIFDDQFSVERPDGSNFTLKIRSTKLEDSAMYFCASSASWTGANYGYTFGSGTRLTVV.

A note on this clone: The junction departs from germline at one end; a sequencing error may be responsible. Other DNA sequences in this specimen translate into the identical CDR3. This sequence joins TRBV5-1 and TRBJ2-1, with a possible D match to TRBD2 (6 bases). The CDR3 sequence is 15 residues long. Germline values: CDR1 SGHRS, CDR2 YFSETQ. The CDR3 DNA sequence: TGCGCCAGCAGCTGGGCGGGGATCTCCGACAATGAGCAGTTCTTC. It translates to CASSWAGISDNEQFF.

A few counts support this clone. J is TRBJ2-3 and V is TRBV5-1; the match to TRBD1 covers 8 bases. Trimming took 3 bases from V and 0 from J; bases not matched to a gene: 6. Germline loops: CDR1 SGHRS, CDR2 YFSETQ. The CDR3 runs 16 residues. The CDR3 region has the DNA TGCGCCAGCAGCTGGGACAGGCGGCCGAGCACAGATACGCAGTATTTT. Protein product: CASSWDRRPSTDTQYF.

The rearrangement uses TRBV5-1 and TRBJ2-5; 10 nucleotides line up with TRBD1. CDR1 is SGHRS, CDR2 YFSETQ, per germline. The CDR3 has 14 residues. V lost 4 bases, J lost 5 bases, and 5 bases stayed unmatched. The DNA of the CDR3 is TGCGCCAGCAGCAGAGGACAGGGGGGCGAGACCCAGTACTTC. It specifies CASSRGQGGETQYF. Drawing the rest from reference TRBV5-1 and TRBJ2-5, the complete variable domain is KAGVTQTPRYLIKTRGQQVTLSCSPISGHRSVSWYQQTPGQGLQFLFEYFSETQRNKGNFPGRFSGRQFSNSRSEMNVSTLELGDSALYLCASSRGQGGETQYFGPGTRLLVL.

The chain employs TRBV5-1 and TRBJ1-1, with a possible D match to TRBD1 (6 bases). Trimming removed 0 bases at V and 8 bases at J, with 23 bases between. Per germline, CDR1 SGHRS and CDR2 YFSETQ. This CDR3 region has 17 residues. The CDR3 is CASSLGSGTIRHNEAFF. The CDR3 region has the DNA TGCGCCAGCAGCTTGGGCTCCGGGACAATCAGACACAACGAAGCTTTCTTT.

This clone turned up a few times. The chain is built from TRBV7-2 and TRBJ2-7; TRBD2 aligns across 7 bases. CDR1 is SGHTA and CDR2 is FQGNSA in the germline V gene. The CDR3 extends over 14 amino acids. V trimming: 4 bases; J trimming: 0 bases; junction bases outside the gene matches: 3. CDR3 in amino acids: CASSSLAVSYEQYF. CDR3 bases: TGTGCCAGCAGCTCCCTAGCGGTCTCCTACGAGCAGTACTTC.

This clone was observed a handful of times. This rearrangement joins TRBV30 to TRBJ2-3; 11 nucleotides align to TRBD2. The ends lost 5 bases at V and 2 bases at J; junction bases unmatched: 6. This CDR3 comprises 15 residues. Germline V lookup: CDR1 GTSNPN, CDR2 SVGIG (reference sequence). The CDR3 DNA reads as TGTGCCTGGGCACTAGCGGGAGCTGACACAGATACGCAGTATTTT. It specifies CAWALAGADTDTQYF. The full variable domain, completed using reference TRBV30 and TRBJ2-3, is SQTIHQWPATLVQPVGSPLSLECTVEGTSNPNLYWYRQAAGRGLQLLFYSVGIGQISSEVPQNLSASRPQDRQFILSSKKLLLSDSGFYLCAWALAGADTDTQYFGPGTRLTVL.

A few counts support this clone. The V gene is TRBV19, the J gene TRBJ2-7, with 10 positions matching TRBD2. Germline V gene sequence: CDR1 LNHDA, CDR2 SQIVND (reference sequence). This CDR3 has 13 residues. Losses at the gene ends were 5 bases for V and 6 bases for J; bases not matched to a gene: 4. Here the CDR3 DNA reads TGTGCCAGTAGTCCTCAGCGGGAGGGCGAGCAGTACTTC. Residues: CASSPQREGEQYF.

The chain employs TRBV7-9 and TRBJ2-3, with a weak D call TRBD1 (6 bases). Trimming left V 7 bases short and J 6 bases short, with 14 bases between. Germline-derived CDR1 and CDR2 are SEHNR and FQNEAQ (reference sequence). CDR3 length: 13 amino acids. The CDR3: CASTGDRRDTQYF. CDR3 bases: TGTGCCAGCACCGGCGACAGGAGGGATACGCAGTATTTT.

The chain recombines TRBV15 with TRBJ2-5; 7 bases match TRBD1. The junction had 8 bases not matched to a gene; V was cut back by 1 base and J by 3 bases. The CDR3 spans 16 residues. Germline loops: CDR1 LNHNV, CDR2 YYDKDF (reference sequence). As DNA, the CDR3 is TGTGCCACCAGCAGAGGAGACAGGGTGGGAGAAGAGACCCAGTACTTC. Its protein product is CATSRGDRVGEETQYF.

This clone came up a few times. V and J are TRBV6-1 and TRBJ2-4; TRBD1 matches at 7 bases. Germline V gives CDR1 MNHNS, CDR2 SASEGT. With 9 bases clipped from V and 16 bases from J, the junction kept 12 bases outside the gene matches. This CDR3 region has 11 residues. For the CDR3, the DNA is TGTGCCAGTAGAGACAGGGCCCGCTGTTACTTC. Protein: CASRDRARCYF.

This sequence joins TRBV30 and TRBJ1-2; 8 bases map to TRBD1. CDR1 and CDR2 (germline): GTSNPN, SVGIG (reference sequence). The ends lost 3 bases at V and 3 bases at J; junction bases unmatched: 9. The CDR3 extends over 15 amino acids. The CDR3 reads CAWSFRGRIYYGYTF. The CDR3 DNA is TGTGCCTGGAGCTTCAGGGGGCGAATATACTATGGCTACACCTTC.

In DNA, the CDR3 is TGTGCCAGCAGCGTAGGGGCAGGGGGAGACTATGGCTACACCTTC. It encodes CASSVGAGGDYGYTF. This chain joins TRBV9 and TRBJ1-2; TRBD1 aligns across 7 bases. The germline gives CDR1 SGDLS, CDR2 YYNGEE. The CDR3 sequence is 15 residues long. Trimming at V came to 0 bases and at J to 3 bases, leaving 5 bases not matched to a gene.

The V and J genes are TRBV30 and TRBJ2-1; 12 nucleotides match TRBD2. With V trimmed by 5 bases and J by 11 bases, 7 bases remained unmatched. CDR3 length: 13 amino acids. Germline lookup yields CDR1 GTSNPN and CDR2 SVGIG (reference sequence). CDR3 loop: CAWWPRTSGKQFF. As DNA, the CDR3 is TGTGCCTGGTGGCCCCGGACTAGCGGGAAGCAGTTCTTC.

In its sample, this clone was seen a few times. This sequence joins TRBV13 and TRBJ2-5, with 7 bases fitting TRBD2. The ends lost 0 bases at V and 9 bases at J; junction bases unmatched: 7. Germline assignment: CDR1 PRHDT and CDR2 FYEKMQ (reference sequence). The CDR3 length is 14 residues. DNA of the CDR3: TGTGCCAGCAGCTTAGGCCCGGGAGGAGGGGCCCAGTACTTC. This codes for CASSLGPGGGAQYF.

This clone appeared a few times. This chain links TRBV2 with TRBJ2-1; unclear D gene. Trimming took 7 bases from V and 10 from J, leaving 14 bases between them. Germline CDR1 and CDR2: SNHLY and FYNNEI. The CDR3 loop spans 12 amino acids. Here the CDR3 DNA reads TGTGCCAGCAAGGTATTAGCCCAAGAGCAGTTCTTC. Amino acids: CASKVLAQEQFF.

The V call is TRBV18, the J call TRBJ2-1; possible D gene TRBD1, 5 bases. Trimming removed 5 bases at V and 3 bases at J, with 14 bases between. The germline CDR1 and CDR2 sequences are KGHSH and LQKENI. CDR3 size: 15 residues. The CDR3 loop reads CASSGQGRVYNEQFF. Written as DNA, the CDR3 is TGTGCCAGCTCAGGGCAGGGAAGGGTCTACAATGAGCAGTTCTTC.

This clone was counted between two and nine times. V is TRBV29-1 and J is TRBJ2-1; TRBD2 might be the D (6 bases). The germline gives CDR1 SQVTM, CDR2 ANQGSEA. The CDR3 is 13 residues long. Trimming pared 5 bases from V and 7 bases from J, leaving 15 bases between. Written as DNA, the CDR3 is TGCAGCGTTCAGCGGGCTGGGCGGAATGAGCAGTTCTTC. Amino acids: CSVQRAGRNEQFF.

This clone has just a few counts. CDR3 coding DNA: TGTGCCAGCAGTCGAGGGACAGCCACTGAAGCTTTCTTT. It translates to CASSRGTATEAFF. This sequence joins TRBV6-5 and TRBJ1-1, with TRBD1 identical over 7 bases. Looked up from germline, CDR1 is MNHEY and CDR2 is SVGAGI. Trimming took 5 bases from V and 4 from J; bases not matched to a gene: 4. This CDR3 spans 13 amino acids.

V and J are TRBV5-4 and TRBJ1-2; no firm D call. V lost 0 bases and J lost 4, with 13 bases in between. Per germline, CDR1 SGHNT and CDR2 YYREEE (reference sequence). The CDR3 has 15 residues. The DNA for the CDR3 is TGTGCCAGCAGCTTGGGGTCGGGGTTTGGCTATGGCTACACCTTC. Protein product: CASSLGSGFGYGYTF.

A few counts support this clone. The chain has TRBV9 and TRBJ1-1, with TRBD1 identical over 8 bases. The V and J ends lost 0 bases and 7 bases, in that order; junction bases with no gene match: 8. The V gene's germline CDR1 is SGDLS and CDR2 YYNGEE. This CDR3 spans 15 amino acids. As DNA, the CDR3 is TGTGCCAGCAGCGTAGGGGGCAGGGGGCAGGGTGAAGCTTTCTTT. It codes for CASSVGGRGQGEAFF.

Only a few counts were recorded for this clone. The chain recombines TRBV6-6 with TRBJ2-1; a weak D match, TRBD2 (6 bases). The CDR3 extends over 15 amino acids. The germline gives CDR1 MNHNY, CDR2 SVGAGI (reference sequence). Deletions cut 2 bases from V and 1 base from J, with 9 bases between. CDR3: CASSYGGASYNEQFF. DNA of the CDR3: TGTGCCAGCAGTTACGGCGGGGCTTCCTACAATGAGCAGTTCTTC.

This clone appeared a few times. The chain is built from TRBV6-1 and TRBJ1-5; D is ambiguous. Germline loops: CDR1 MNHNS, CDR2 SASEGT. V lost 3 bases and J 3 bases, leaving 9 bases between the germline ends. The CDR3 is 14 residues long. The CDR3 protein is CASSDGRDNQPQHF. The CDR3 DNA follows: TGTGCCAGCAGTGACGGGAGAGACAATCAGCCCCAGCATTTT.

This clone was observed a handful of times. The chain combines TRBV2 with TRBJ1-2, with D tentatively TRBD1 (6 bases). The V gene's germline CDR1 is SNHLY and CDR2 FYNNEI. Between the trimmed V and J ends, which lost 6 bases and 8 bases, there was a span of 16 bases. The CDR3 runs to 13 residues. The CDR3 DNA reads as TGTGCCAGCAGGCAGGGGTGGTCTACAGGCTACACCTTC. This codes for CASRQGWSTGYTF.

The chain combines TRBV11-3 with TRBJ2-3, with D unclear. The V end was cut by 2 bases, the J end by 0 bases, with 6 bases between. This CDR3 has 14 amino acids. Germline V gene lookup returns CDR1 SGHNT and CDR2 YENEEA. The DNA of the CDR3 is TGTGCCAGCAGCTTAACACCTAGCACAGATACGCAGTATTTT. Translation gives CASSLTPSTDTQYF.